Shown below are 5 T cell receptor beta chains from a single sample sequenced in a study of blood T cell repertoires in COVID-19. Clones were sequenced by immunoSEQ multiplex PCR, and TCRdb holds only the in-frame ones, with some missing. The profile shows fewer than 200,000 clones, 60% to 80% of them singletons. The sample consisted of peripheral blood. Receptor source: a woman in her 70s with acute or convalescent COVID-19.

The chain has TRBV10-1 and TRBJ2-7; D perhaps matches TRBD1 (5 bases). CDR1 is WNHNN and CDR2 is SYGVQD in the germline V gene (reference sequence). This CDR3 is 14 amino acids long. Trimming pared 2 bases from V and 3 bases from J, leaving 11 bases between. The DNA for the CDR3 is TGCGCCAGCAGTGAGCGGCAGGGCAACTACGAGCAGTACTTC. Amino acid sequence: CASSERQGNYEQYF.

The chain carries TRBV6-1 and TRBJ2-5, with a possible D match to TRBD2 (7 bases). The CDR3 runs 15 residues. Per the germline V gene, CDR1 is MNHNS and CDR2 is SASEGT. Trimming pared 2 bases from V and 2 bases from J, leaving 12 bases between. CDR3 region: CASSESRGHQETQYF. The CDR3 DNA follows: TGTGCCAGCAGTGAATCGCGGGGGCATCAAGAGACCCAGTACTTC.

The V call is TRBV7-2, the J call TRBJ2-1; 16 bases match TRBD2. This CDR3 has 15 residues. V lost 5 bases, J lost 7 bases, and 2 bases stayed unmatched. CDR1 SGHTA and CDR2 FQGNSA come from the germline V gene. The CDR3 protein is CASSGGLAGGNEQFF. In DNA, the CDR3 is TGTGCCAGCAGCGGGGGACTAGCGGGAGGGAATGAGCAGTTCTTC.

This clone was detected many times. The V gene is TRBV2, the J gene TRBJ2-1; TRBD2 aligns across 10 bases. CDR3 size: 14 residues. The V segment lost 5 bases and the J segment 3 bases; nucleotides outside the gene matches: 1. Germline-derived CDR1 and CDR2 are SNHLY and FYNNEI. CDR3 bases: TGTGCCAGCAGTCCTAGCGGGAGCTACAATGAGCAGTTCTTC. It is translated as CASSPSGSYNEQFF.

A few counts support this clone. V gene TRBV7-6 combines with J gene TRBJ2-7; TRBD2 matches 11 bases. V lost 4 bases to trimming and J lost 3 bases; unmatched junction nucleotides: 5. The CDR3 has 15 amino acids. Germline loops: CDR1 SGHVS, CDR2 FNYEAQ. CDR3 DNA sequence: TGTGCCAGCAGCTCTGAACTAGCGGGAGTCTACGAGCAGTACTTC. The encoded protein is CASSSELAGVYEQYF.